The TCR beta chain under discussion was sequenced for a study of blood T cells in healthy people across ages. Broader study findings: TCR beta diversity was tightly associated with the proportion of naive T cells. One million T cells yielded diversity estimates that were considered underestimates.

A sample-barcoded 5' primer and a J-beta primer mix were used in a second PCR of roughly 6 to 12 cycles. TCRdb analysed the 5' RACE reads with MiXCR anew, one entry per CDR3 protein. In the table there are more than 1,000,000 distinct CDR3 sequences, around 27% of which are singletons. The CDR3 spans 14 residues. CDR1 is SEHNR, CDR2 FQNEAQ, per germline (reference sequence). In regard to this clonotype: What it binds is unknown.

The same data also went into a second study, on T cells of mothers and their children. That study adds: Donors were a few healthy Caucasian mothers and their six children.

V and J are TRBV7-9 and TRBJ1-3; D not certain. The sample taken for sequencing was blood. The sequence was collected from a girl between 2 and 10 years old in good health. CDR3 region: CAHPGEENGNTIYF. CDR3 bases: TGTGCGCACCCGGGTGAGGAGAACGGAAACACCATATATTTT.